This T cell receptor beta chain was retrieved from a study of T cell responses to AZD1222 COVID-19 vaccine. Study summary: Pooled in the analysis were second doses at about 4 or about 12 weeks.

TCRdb's table, derived via immunoSEQ multiplex PCR, lists solely in-frame clones and lacks some. The table shows about 130,000 clones, with approximately 93% occurring only once. Germline loops: CDR1 SGHRS, CDR2 YFSETQ. Trimming removed 4 bases at V and 3 bases at J, with 20 bases between. This CDR3 region has 17 residues. The chain joins TRBV5-1 to TRBJ2-4; either TRBD1 or TRBD2 may fit D (5 bases each). This receptor was obtained from an adult in good health. The sample consisted of peripheral blood, taken on day 0 of AZD1222 vaccination. CDR3 coding DNA: TGCGCCAGCAGCCCCCGATTGGCTAGAGGGGTCAAAAACATTCAGTACTTC. Amino acid sequence: CASSPRLARGVKNIQYF.